Below, 29 T cell receptor beta chains from the same sample are listed, as sequenced in a study of blood T cells in healthy people across ages. Sample-barcoded 5' priming and a J-beta primer mix drove a second PCR of roughly 6 to 12 cycles. TCRdb passed the 5' RACE reads through MiXCR, listing each CDR3 protein once. Among 750,000 to 950,000 distinct CDR3 sequences listed, roughly 28% were seen once. The same data also contributed to another study, on T cells of mothers and their children.

Sample: blood. The receptors come from a woman aged 40 to 50 in good health.

This clonotype counts as medium-sized. The V and J genes are TRBV20-1 and TRBJ2-7; the D gene is possibly TRBD1 (6 bases). With 3 bases removed from V and 2 bases from J, the gap between germline ends came to 11 bases. CDR3 size: 13 residues. Germline CDR1 and CDR2: DFQATT and SNEGSKA (reference sequence). CDR3 amino acids: CSASPQGPYEQYF. The CDR3 DNA reads TGCAGTGCTAGTCCCCAGGGGCCCTACGAGCAGTACTTC.

Many counts were recorded for this clonotype. The chain couples TRBV12-3 or TRBV12-4 to TRBJ1-2; 9 bases align to TRBD1. This CDR3 is 16 amino acids long. With V trimmed by 6 bases and J by 2 bases, 10 bases remained unmatched. Written as DNA, the CDR3 is TGTGCCAGCAGCCGACAGGGGGTCGGGAGGAACTATGGCTACACCTTC. Translation: CASSRQGVGRNYGYTF.

Ten or more counts support this clonotype. The V call is TRBV20-1, the J call TRBJ2-1; D is perhaps TRBD2 (5 bases). The CDR3 is 14 amino acids. V was clipped by 0 bases and J by 7 bases, with 13 bases between them. CDR1 and CDR2 from the germline V gene are DFQATT and SNEGSKA (reference sequence). The CDR3 bases are TGCAGTGCTAGAGATTCGGCTAGCAGGAATGAGCAGTTCTTC. Translated: CSARDSASRNEQFF.

The chain joins TRBV5-5 to TRBJ2-7; TRBD1 aligns across 8 bases. Losses at the gene ends were 4 bases for V and 7 bases for J; bases not matched to a gene: 13. Germline-derived CDR1 and CDR2 are SGHKS and YYEKEE (reference sequence). The CDR3 is made up of 15 amino acids. In DNA form, the CDR3 reads TGTGCCAGCAGCCCCGGGACAGGCCCTTACAATGAGCAGTACTTC. Encoded protein: CASSPGTGPYNEQYF. The full variable domain, in which reference TRBV5-5 and TRBJ2-7 provide the parts outside the CDR3, is DAGVTQSPTHLIKTRGQQVTLRCSPISGHKSVSWYQQVLGQGPQFIFQYYEKEERGRGNFPDRFSARQFPNYSSELNVNALLLGDSALYLCASSPGTGPYNEQYFGPGTRLTVT.

J is TRBJ1-2 and V is TRBV6-5, with D maybe TRBD1 (6 bases). Germline V lookup: CDR1 MNHEY, CDR2 SVGAGI. V was trimmed by 6 bases and J by 5 bases, leaving 19 bases between them. This CDR3 spans 15 amino acids. The CDR3 DNA sequence: TGTGCCAGCAGGCGAACAGGGTCCCCTACTTATGGCTACACCTTC. Translation gives CASRRTGSPTYGYTF.

The chain couples TRBV7-8 to TRBJ2-1, with 10 bases aligning to TRBD2. Germline CDR1 SGHVS, CDR2 FQNEAQ. The trim removed 0 bases at V and 16 bases at J, leaving 9 bases unmatched. CDR3 size: 14 residues. Written as DNA, the CDR3 is TGTGCCAGCAGCTTAGCAGGACTAGCGGATCCTATTTTCTTC. Amino acid sequence: CASSLAGLADPIFF. Filled out from reference TRBV7-8 and TRBJ2-1, the complete variable domain reads GAGVSQSPRYKVAKRGQDVALRCDPISGHVSLFWYQQALGQGPEFLTYFQNEAQLDKSGLPSDRFFAERPEGSVSTLKIQRTQQEDSAVYLCASSLAGLADPIFFGPGTRLTVL.

This clonotype showed up just a few times. Germline and junction disagree at one end, which may indicate a read error. The chain carries TRBV12-3 or TRBV12-4 and TRBJ2-3; D remains ambiguous. The CDR3 length is 17 residues. CDR3 bases: TGTGCCAGCAGCAAATTTGGTTTAGTAGATGACGCAGATGCGCAGTATTTT. This codes for CASSKFGLVDDADAQYF.

This clonotype was seen only a few times. The rearrangement joins TRBV20-1 to TRBJ2-7; D is undetermined. The ends were cut back, 3 bases at V and 3 bases at J, with 18 bases in the middle. Germline V lookup: CDR1 DFQATT, CDR2 SNEGSKA (reference sequence). CDR3 length equals 15 residues. In DNA, the CDR3 is TGCAGTGCTAGCGCCGAGGCCCTCCGCTACTACGAGCAGTACTTC. Amino acid sequence: CSASAEALRYYEQYF.

The CDR3 loop is CASSLSQFSTQPQHF. The CDR3 nucleotides are TGTGCCAGCAGTTTATCCCAATTCTCAACGCAGCCCCAGCATTTT. The V gene is TRBV28, the J gene TRBJ1-5; D is unclear. V was trimmed by 1 base and J by 7 bases, leaving 14 bases between them. This CDR3 spans 15 amino acids. Germline V gene data show CDR1 as MDHEN and CDR2 as SYDVKM.

The V gene is TRBV3-1, the J gene TRBJ1-3; D is uncertain. The CDR3 spans 13 residues. V was pared by 3 bases and J by 2 bases, with 5 bases between. Germline V gene data show CDR1 as LGHDT and CDR2 as YNNKEL (reference sequence). This CDR3 reads CASSHTAGNTIYF. CDR3 DNA sequence: TGTGCCAGCAGCCATACAGCTGGAAACACCATATATTTT. Looking up the rest from reference TRBV3-1 and TRBJ1-3 gives the full variable domain: DTAVSQTPKYLVTQMGNDKSIKCEQNLGHDTMYWYKQDSKKFLKIMFSYNNKELIINETVPNRFSPKSPDKAHLNLHINSLELGDSAVYFCASSHTAGNTIYFGEGSWLTVV.

As concerns this clonotype: A read error may produce the germline difference seen at one junction end. V and J are TRBV20-1 and TRBJ1-4, with 9 bases identical to TRBD1. The CDR3 extends over 19 amino acids. Germline assignment: CDR1 DFQATT and CDR2 SNEGSKA (reference sequence). CDR3: CSARDLPGQGFPTSEKLFF. The CDR3 bases are TGCAGTGCTAGAGATCTACCGGGACAGGGTTTTCCAACTAGTGAAAAACTGTTTTTT.

This clonotype is a singleton in its sample. This chain joins TRBV28 and TRBJ2-4, with a weak D call TRBD1 (7 bases). Per germline, CDR1 MDHEN and CDR2 SYDVKM. The ends were cut back, 2 bases at V and 2 bases at J, with 10 bases in the middle. This CDR3 is built from 15 residues. The chain's CDR3 is CASSLGGGSKNIQYF. The CDR3 region has the DNA TGTGCCAGCAGTTTAGGAGGGGGCTCCAAAAACATTCAGTACTTC.

With respect to this clonotype: This may be a read error: a much more frequent sequence differs by one nucleotide. The chain combines TRBV12-3 or TRBV12-4 with TRBJ2-4; 7 bases agree with TRBD1. The J call may be mistaken, given a closer DNA end match to TRBJ2-7. This CDR3 region has 13 residues. CDR3 amino acids: CTSSATGTYEQYF. The CDR3 region has the DNA TGTACCAGCAGCGCGACAGGGACCTACGAGCAGTACTTC.

The chain combines TRBV29-1 with TRBJ1-3; D unclear. The V gene lost 5 bases and the J gene lost 0 bases, with 8 bases spanning the gap. This CDR3 region has 13 residues. Germline V gives CDR1 SQVTM, CDR2 ANQGSEA. CDR3 protein: CSVSLDSGNTIYF. In nucleotides, the CDR3 is TGCAGCGTTTCGCTGGACTCTGGAAACACCATATATTTT.

This clonotype appeared a few times. The rearrangement uses TRBV2 and TRBJ1-5; D possibly corresponds to TRBD1 (6 bases). Germline-derived CDR1 and CDR2 are SNHLY and FYNNEI. This CDR3 has 15 amino acids. V lost 5 bases and J lost 2, with 13 bases in between. CDR3 residues: CASSYRVLGNQPQHF. As DNA, the CDR3 is TGTGCCAGCAGTTACAGGGTACTCGGCAATCAGCCCCAGCATTTT.

The chain has TRBV6-5 and TRBJ1-2; 8 positions match TRBD1. The CDR3 loop spans 15 amino acids. Germline values: CDR1 MNHEY, CDR2 SVGAGI. The V and J ends lost 6 bases and 3 bases, in that order; junction bases with no gene match: 9. CDR3 sequence (DNA): TGTGCCAGCAGCTTGACAGGGGAGAATTACTATGGCTACACCTTC. Amino acids: CASSLTGENYYGYTF.

This clonotype was observed a few times. The genes are TRBV9 and TRBJ1-1; D ambiguous. The CDR3 is 13 residues long. Germline-derived CDR1 and CDR2 are SGDLS and YYNGEE. The V end lost 2 bases, the J end lost 4 bases, and 9 bases lay between the germline ends. CDR3 sequence (DNA): TGTGCCAGCAGCGTGGGAGGGTTCACTGAAGCTTTCTTT. It specifies CASSVGGFTEAFF.

The chain employs TRBV5-1 and TRBJ2-4; D possibly corresponds to TRBD2 (5 bases). This CDR3 has 15 amino acids. The V end was cut by 0 bases, the J end by 6 bases, with 13 bases between. From germline, CDR1 is SGHRS and CDR2 YFSETQ. In DNA, the CDR3 is TGCGCCAGCAGCTTGGATATTGGCCGGGGAAACATTCAGTACTTC. This gives the protein CASSLDIGRGNIQYF.

The J gene is TRBJ1-1, the V gene TRBV5-1; D gene ambiguous. The CDR3 spans 14 residues. CDR1 and CDR2 (germline): SGHRS, YFSETQ. Trimming shortened V by 5 bases and J by 1 base, and 12 bases separated the two germline ends. CDR3 protein: CASSDRVPNTEAFF. CDR3 bases: TGCGCCAGCAGTGACCGAGTCCCGAACACTGAAGCTTTCTTT.

The V call is TRBV12-3 or TRBV12-4, the J call TRBJ1-1, with D uncertain. Trimming stripped 5 bases from V and 5 bases from J, with 9 bases between. The CDR3 has 12 residues. DNA of the CDR3: TGTGCCAGCAGTCCCAGGTGGACTGAAGCTTTCTTT. It codes for CASSPRWTEAFF.

This rearrangement joins TRBV12-3 or TRBV12-4 to TRBJ2-3, with 7 bases lining up with TRBD2. V shed 3 bases, J shed 2 bases, and the junction held 8 bases outside the gene matches. CDR3 size: 16 residues. The CDR3 loop reads CASSFWRESPTDTQYF. The CDR3 DNA follows: TGTGCCAGCAGTTTTTGGCGGGAGTCACCCACAGATACGCAGTATTTT.

The chain couples TRBV9 to TRBJ2-6; TRBD1 agrees at 8 bases. Per the germline V gene, CDR1 is SGDLS and CDR2 is YYNGEE. The CDR3 extends over 19 amino acids. Trimming took 3 bases from V and 0 from J; bases not matched to a gene: 11. CDR3 sequence: CASSANPGQDVSGANVLTF. CDR3 coding DNA: TGTGCCAGCAGCGCCAATCCGGGACAGGACGTCTCTGGGGCCAACGTCCTGACTTTC.

The chain joins TRBV7-3 to TRBJ1-2; D is undetermined. This CDR3 has 16 residues. Per germline, CDR1 SGHTA and CDR2 FQGTGA. Trimming took off 0 bases at V and 4 bases at J, with 15 bases between the two ends. The DNA for the CDR3 is TGTGCCAGCAGCTTAACGCACAACGGAGGTGCCTATGGCTACACCTTC. Translating gives CASSLTHNGGAYGYTF.

The chain employs TRBV12-3 or TRBV12-4 and TRBJ2-3; D perhaps matches TRBD2 (7 bases). V was trimmed by 4 bases and J by 11 bases, leaving 22 bases between them. The CDR3 is 15 amino acids. The CDR3, as DNA: TGTGCCAGCAGTTATGTGTGGGGGGGCGCAGATGTGCAGTATTTT. Its protein product is CASSYVWGGADVQYF.

As for this clonotype: This may come from a read error, since a much larger clone is one base off. The V and J genes are TRBV5-1 and TRBJ2-7, with 7 bases that match TRBD2. The CDR3 totals 15 residues. The junction had 6 bases not matched to a gene; V was cut back by 3 bases and J by 0 bases. From germline, CDR1 is SGHRS and CDR2 YFSETQ. The chain's CDR3 is CASSSTSLSSYEQYF. CDR3 bases: TGCGCCAGCAGCTCGACTAGCTTGAGCTCCTACGAGCAGTACTTC.

This clonotype has more than one count but fewer than ten. The chain has TRBV25-1 and TRBJ1-1; D is unresolved. Trimming pared 3 bases from V and 5 bases from J, leaving 10 bases between. Germline V lookup: CDR1 MGHDK, CDR2 SYGVNS. This CDR3 spans 13 amino acids. This CDR3 is CASSEVGRTEAFF. The DNA of the CDR3 is TGTGCCAGCAGTGAGGTCGGGAGGACTGAAGCTTTCTTT.

At least ten counts were recorded for this clonotype. For the CDR3, the DNA is TGTGCCAGCAGTGGACAGGGTAGGAAGACCCAGTACTTC. Translated, it gives CASSGQGRKTQYF. The chain is built from TRBV6-5 and TRBJ2-5; TRBD1 agrees at 8 bases. The CDR3 covers 13 residues. The junction had 5 bases not matched to a gene; V was cut back by 5 bases and J by 6 bases. Germline V gives CDR1 MNHEY, CDR2 SVGAGI.

This clonotype turned up a few times. At one boundary the junction diverges from the germline segment, which might be a read error. The chain has TRBV7-2 and TRBJ2-5; the match to TRBD1 covers 7 bases. This CDR3 is 13 amino acids long. Germline values: CDR1 SGHTA, CDR2 FQGNSA. DNA of the CDR3: TGTGCCAACAGCTGGGGACAGCAAGAGACCCAGTACTTC. This sequence encodes CANSWGQQETQYF.

This clonotype was found a few times. The chain couples TRBV27 to TRBJ1-5; D may be TRBD1 (5 bases). The V and J ends lost 4 bases and 1 base respectively, with 11 bases between them. The CDR3 spans 15 residues. The germline gives CDR1 MNHEY, CDR2 SMNVEV (reference sequence). CDR3 nucleotide sequence: TGTGCCAGCAGTTCAGAATGGGGGAGCAATCAGCCCCAGCATTTT. This sequence encodes CASSSEWGSNQPQHF.